These T cell receptor beta chains were read from a single sample in a study of shared clonotypes between healthy human individuals. Here immunoSEQ multiplex PCR was the method, and the copy in TCRdb shows in-frame clones only, minus some. The data hold millions of clones, with around 94% observed a single time. Sequencing was done on a sample of naive CD4+ T cells sorted from blood. The receptor set was obtained from a man younger than 35 in good health. The CDR3 runs from the conserved cysteine through the conserved F or W. Fields, in order: V gene, J gene, CDR3 protein.

v_call: TRBV27
j_call: TRBJ2-1
cdr3_aa: CASTPGTIPYREQFF

v_call: TRBV5-1
j_call: TRBJ2-5
cdr3_aa: CASSPGDAEETQYF

v_call: TRBV12-5
j_call: TRBJ2-2
cdr3_aa: CASGLEEAGELFF

v_call: TRBV30
j_call: TRBJ2-7
cdr3_aa: CAWSALGREGHVEQYF

v_call: TRBV7-2
j_call: TRBJ2-7
cdr3_aa: CASSSNRGAGYEQYF

v_call: TRBV15
j_call: TRBJ2-5
cdr3_aa: CATSRDTTLVSETQYF

v_call: TRBV6-1
j_call: TRBJ2-5
cdr3_aa: CASSSLVETQYF

v_call: TRBV5-1
j_call: TRBJ2-3
cdr3_aa: CASSLGGTTFTDTQYF

v_call: TRBV5-4
j_call: TRBJ1-1
cdr3_aa: CASSLGTGRRNTEAFF

v_call: TRBV4-1
j_call: TRBJ2-7
cdr3_aa: CASSQGEWGGSYEQYF

v_call: TRBV7-8
j_call: TRBJ1-2
cdr3_aa: CASSLAGSGDSQDGYTF

v_call: TRBV11-3
j_call: TRBJ1-2
cdr3_aa: CASSLGENNYGYTF

v_call: TRBV28
j_call: TRBJ1-5
cdr3_aa: CASSLSGRLTNQPQHF

v_call: TRBV7-2
j_call: TRBJ2-4
cdr3_aa: CASTSGGDRSKNIQYF

v_call: TRBV5-5
j_call: TRBJ1-1
cdr3_aa: CASSLVSGRNTEAFF